Listed here are 16 T cell receptor beta chains from one sample, sequenced in a study of monozygotic twins with inflammatory bowel disease. TCRdb reprocessed the 5' RACE reads and keeps a single row for each CDR3 protein, giving no DNA. The sample table includes 420,000 or so distinct CDR3 sequences. The sequenced sample consisted of blood. These receptors all come from a human donor with ulcerative colitis or Crohn's disease, or a healthy co-twin of an affected twin (not recorded which).

This sequence joins TRBV7-9 and TRBJ2-5; the TCRdb D gene call, TRBD2, has no DNA to confirm it. CDR3 length: 16 residues. The germline V gene has CDR1 SEHNR and CDR2 FQNEAQ (reference sequence). CDR3 region: CASSENSGRSGETQYF.

V usage is TRBV19 and J usage is TRBJ2-1. The germline V gene has CDR1 LNHDA and CDR2 SQIVND (reference sequence). This CDR3 is built from 14 residues. The chain's CDR3 is CATQGDLESNEQFF.

This rearrangement joins TRBV5-1 to TRBJ1-5. The CDR3 loop spans 13 amino acids. Germline CDR1 reads SGHRS; CDR2 reads YFSETQ. The CDR3 spells CASSLGDGQPQHF.

The chain carries TRBV5-1 and TRBJ2-7. This CDR3 is 16 amino acids long. Germline V gives CDR1 SGHRS, CDR2 YFSETQ. CDR3 loop: CASSLDGTVRSYEQYF.

The CDR3 here is CASSLAVGTRASGNTIYF. The chain has TRBV7-6 and TRBJ1-3; TCRdb reports TRBD1, a call that lacks DNA to check it against. This CDR3 has 18 amino acids. The germline V gene encodes CDR1 SGHVS and CDR2 FNYEAQ.

The chain joins TRBV20-1 to TRBJ1-1; as DNA is missing, the TRBD1 call by TCRdb cannot be tested. There are 14 residues in the CDR3. Per germline, CDR1 DFQATT and CDR2 SNEGSKA (reference sequence). Here the CDR3 reads CSAKNRDLATEAFF.

The V call is TRBV7-2, the J call TRBJ2-3; TCRdb gives TRBD1 as the D gene, but with no DNA this cannot be confirmed. The CDR3 consists of 15 residues. The germline V gene has CDR1 SGHTA and CDR2 FQGNSA. The CDR3 spells CASSARDRARDTQYF.

The CDR3 reads CASNGQGYGYTF. The V and J genes are TRBV5-4 and TRBJ1-2; the D gene TCRdb calls, TRBD1, cannot be checked with no DNA. CDR3 size: 12 residues. CDR1 and CDR2 (germline): SGHNT, YYREEE (reference sequence).

CDR3 region: CASSLGAFLSNQPQHF. This sequence joins TRBV7-8 and TRBJ1-5; TCRdb designates TRBD1, a call that cannot be tested without DNA. Germline values: CDR1 SGHVS, CDR2 FQNEAQ. The CDR3 runs 16 residues.

The V gene is TRBV30, the J gene TRBJ2-1; TCRdb picks TRBD2, but there is no DNA to check that call. This CDR3 has 17 amino acids. Germline loops: CDR1 GTSNPN, CDR2 SVGIG (reference sequence). CDR3 amino acids: CAWSTSGLLKSDNEQFF.

V usage is TRBV5-1 and J usage is TRBJ2-1; lacking DNA, the TRBD1 call made by TCRdb goes unchecked. CDR1 is SGHRS, CDR2 YFSETQ, per germline. The CDR3 contains 15 residues. CDR3 residues: CASSLSAPSYNEQFF.

The rearrangement links TRBV2 to TRBJ2-2; lacking DNA, the TRBD2 call made by TCRdb goes unchecked. This CDR3 is built from 15 residues. The germline gives CDR1 SNHLY, CDR2 FYNNEI. CDR3 protein: CASNLAGVDTGELFF. Looking up the rest from reference TRBV2 and TRBJ2-2 gives the full variable domain: EPEVTQTPSHQVTQMGQEVILRCVPISNHLYFYWYRQILGQKVEFLVSFYNNEISEKSEIFDDQFSVERPDGSNFTLKIRSTKLEDSAMYFCASNLAGVDTGELFFGEGSRLTVL.

The CDR3 region is CASSQRNGYEQYF. V usage is TRBV14 and J usage is TRBJ2-7. The CDR3 is 13 amino acids. Germline CDR1 and CDR2: SGHDN and FVKESK.

The gene calls are TRBV5-4 and TRBJ1-2; TCRdb gives TRBD1 as the D gene, but with no DNA this cannot be confirmed. In germline, CDR1 is SGHNT, CDR2 YYREEE (reference sequence). CDR3 length: 15 residues. The CDR3 sequence: CASSLLRGADYGYTF.

This rearrangement joins TRBV3-1 to TRBJ2-1; no DNA is available, so the TRBD1 call from TCRdb remains unchecked. Germline V lookup: CDR1 LGHDT, CDR2 YNNKEL (reference sequence). The CDR3 spans 17 residues. The CDR3 region is CASSHVTGATGSNEQFF.

This chain joins TRBV12-3 or TRBV12-4 and TRBJ1-1. The CDR3 totals 15 residues. The chain's CDR3 is CASSASGWENTEAFF.